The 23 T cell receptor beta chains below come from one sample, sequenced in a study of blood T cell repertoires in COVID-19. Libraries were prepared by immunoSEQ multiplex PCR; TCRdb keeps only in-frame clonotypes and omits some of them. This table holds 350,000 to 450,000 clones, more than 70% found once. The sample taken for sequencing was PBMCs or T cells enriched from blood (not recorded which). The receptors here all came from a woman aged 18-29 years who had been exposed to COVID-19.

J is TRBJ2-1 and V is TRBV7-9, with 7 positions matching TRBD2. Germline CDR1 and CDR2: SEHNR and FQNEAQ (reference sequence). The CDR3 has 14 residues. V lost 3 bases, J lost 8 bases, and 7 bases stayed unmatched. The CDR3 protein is CASSFGLEVDEQFF. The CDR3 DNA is TGTGCCAGCAGCTTTGGACTAGAAGTTGATGAGCAGTTCTTC.

CDR3 coding DNA: TGTGCCAGCTCACCGCCGATGGGAGGGCGCTACGAGCAGTACTTC. This gives the protein CASSPPMGGRYEQYF. The V call is TRBV18, the J call TRBJ2-7; 7 bases are shared with TRBD2. CDR3 length equals 15 residues. Germline assignment: CDR1 KGHSH and CDR2 LQKENI. J gave up 3 bases and V 3 bases, and 8 bases lay outside the gene matches.

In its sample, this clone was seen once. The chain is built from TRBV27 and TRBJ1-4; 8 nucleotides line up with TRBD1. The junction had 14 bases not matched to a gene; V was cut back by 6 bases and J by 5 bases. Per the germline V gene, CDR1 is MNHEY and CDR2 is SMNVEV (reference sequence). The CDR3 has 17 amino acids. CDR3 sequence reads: CASSNLQTGAVNEKLFF. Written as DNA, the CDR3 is TGTGCCAGCAGCAACTTGCAGACAGGGGCGGTGAATGAAAAACTGTTTTTT.

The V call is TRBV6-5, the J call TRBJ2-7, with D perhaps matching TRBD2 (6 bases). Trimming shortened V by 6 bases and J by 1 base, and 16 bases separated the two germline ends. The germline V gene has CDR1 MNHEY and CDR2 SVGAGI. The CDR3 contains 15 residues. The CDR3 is CASSTLRGSSYEQYF. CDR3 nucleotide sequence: TGTGCCAGCAGCACCCTACGGGGGTCTTCCTACGAGCAGTACTTC.

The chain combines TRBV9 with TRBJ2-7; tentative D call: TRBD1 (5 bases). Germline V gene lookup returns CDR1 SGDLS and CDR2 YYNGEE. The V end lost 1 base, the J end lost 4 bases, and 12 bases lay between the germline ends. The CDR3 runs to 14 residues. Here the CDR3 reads CASSVSTGLYEQYF. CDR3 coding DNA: TGTGCCAGCAGCGTATCAACAGGCTTGTACGAGCAGTACTTC.

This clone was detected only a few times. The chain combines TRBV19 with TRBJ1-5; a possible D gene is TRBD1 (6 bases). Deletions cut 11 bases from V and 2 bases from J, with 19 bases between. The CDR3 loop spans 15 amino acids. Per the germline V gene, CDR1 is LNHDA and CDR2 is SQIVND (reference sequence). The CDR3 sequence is CAAGEPSLGNQPQHF. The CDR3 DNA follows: TGTGCCGCAGGGGAACCGTCCCTTGGCAATCAGCCCCAGCATTTT.

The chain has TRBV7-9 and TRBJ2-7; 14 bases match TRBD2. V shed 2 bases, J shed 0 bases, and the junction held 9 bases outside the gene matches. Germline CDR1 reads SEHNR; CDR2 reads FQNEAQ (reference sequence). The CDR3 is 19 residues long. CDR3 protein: CASSLRTTSGRAPSYEQYF. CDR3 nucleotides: TGTGCCAGCAGCTTACGAACGACTAGCGGGAGGGCCCCCTCCTACGAGCAGTACTTC.

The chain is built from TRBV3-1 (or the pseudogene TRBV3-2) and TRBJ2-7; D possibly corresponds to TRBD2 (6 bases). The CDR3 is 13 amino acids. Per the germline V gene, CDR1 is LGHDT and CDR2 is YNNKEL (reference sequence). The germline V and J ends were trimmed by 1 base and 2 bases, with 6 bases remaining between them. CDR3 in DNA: TGTGCCAGCAGCCAAGTAGCGGCCTACGAGCAGTACTTC. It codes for CASSQVAAYEQYF.

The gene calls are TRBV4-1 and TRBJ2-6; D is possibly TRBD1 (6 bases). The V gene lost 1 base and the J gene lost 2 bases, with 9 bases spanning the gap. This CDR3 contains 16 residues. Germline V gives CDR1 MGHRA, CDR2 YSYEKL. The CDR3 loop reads CASSQGAGAGANVLTF. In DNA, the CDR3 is TGCGCCAGCAGCCAAGGGGCAGGGGCTGGGGCCAACGTCCTGACTTTC.

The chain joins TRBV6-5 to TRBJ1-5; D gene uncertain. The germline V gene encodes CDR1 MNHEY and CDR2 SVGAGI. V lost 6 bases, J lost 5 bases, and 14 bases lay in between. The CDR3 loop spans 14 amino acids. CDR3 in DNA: TGTGCCAGCAGCCCGAGGGCTTGGGATCAGCCCCAGCATTTT. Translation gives CASSPRAWDQPQHF.

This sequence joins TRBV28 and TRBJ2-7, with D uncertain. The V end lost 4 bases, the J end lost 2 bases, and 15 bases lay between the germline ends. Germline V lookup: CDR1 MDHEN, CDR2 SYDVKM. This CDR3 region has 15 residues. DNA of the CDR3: TGTGCCAGCAGTTCCCCCGGAACAGCCACCTACGAGCAGTACTTC. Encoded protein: CASSSPGTATYEQYF.

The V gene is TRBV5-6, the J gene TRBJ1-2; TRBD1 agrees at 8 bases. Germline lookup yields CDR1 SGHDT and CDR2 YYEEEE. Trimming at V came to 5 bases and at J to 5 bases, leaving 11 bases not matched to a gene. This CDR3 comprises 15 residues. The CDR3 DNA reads TGTGCCAGCAGTTCTAGGACAGGGAGTGTTTATGGCTACACCTTC. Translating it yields CASSSRTGSVYGYTF.

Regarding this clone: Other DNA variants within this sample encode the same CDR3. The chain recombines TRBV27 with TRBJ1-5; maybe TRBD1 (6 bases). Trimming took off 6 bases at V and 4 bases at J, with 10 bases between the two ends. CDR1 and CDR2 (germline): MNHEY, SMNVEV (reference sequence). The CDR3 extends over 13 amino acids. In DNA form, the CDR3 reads TGTGCCAGCAGAGGTCAGGGGAATCAGCCCCAGCATTTT. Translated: CASRGQGNQPQHF.

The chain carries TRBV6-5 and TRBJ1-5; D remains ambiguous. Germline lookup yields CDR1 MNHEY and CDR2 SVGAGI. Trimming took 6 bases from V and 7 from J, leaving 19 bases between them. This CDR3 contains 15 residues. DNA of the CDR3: TGTGCCAGCAGCCCCGGGAGAACAACGGGGCAGCCCCAGCATTTT. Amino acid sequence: CASSPGRTTGQPQHF.

The CDR3 bases are TGTGCCAGCAGCTTACCTAACTACATTGATACGCAGTATTTT. Amino acid sequence: CASSLPNYIDTQYF. V gene TRBV7-9 combines with J gene TRBJ2-3; D gene ambiguous. Germline lookup yields CDR1 SEHNR and CDR2 FQNEAQ (reference sequence). Between the trimmed V and J ends, which lost 2 bases and 6 bases, there was a span of 12 bases. There are 14 residues in the CDR3.

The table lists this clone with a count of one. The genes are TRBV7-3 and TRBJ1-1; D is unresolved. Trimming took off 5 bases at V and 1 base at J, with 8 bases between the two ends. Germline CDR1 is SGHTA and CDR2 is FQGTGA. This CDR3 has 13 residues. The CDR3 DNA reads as TGTGCCAGCAGCGCGGACTGGAACACTGAAGCTTTCTTT. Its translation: CASSADWNTEAFF.

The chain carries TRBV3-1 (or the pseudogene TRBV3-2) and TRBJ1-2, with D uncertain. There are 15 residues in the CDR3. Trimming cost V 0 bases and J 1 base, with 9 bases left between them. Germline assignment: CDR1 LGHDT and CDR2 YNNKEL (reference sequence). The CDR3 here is CASSQDLGSNYGYTF. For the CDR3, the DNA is TGTGCCAGCAGCCAAGATCTCGGGAGTAACTATGGCTACACCTTC.

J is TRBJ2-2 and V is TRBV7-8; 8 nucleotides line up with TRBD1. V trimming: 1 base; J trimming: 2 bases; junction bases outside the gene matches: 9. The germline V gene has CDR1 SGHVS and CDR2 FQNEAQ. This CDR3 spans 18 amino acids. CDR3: CASSLVGSGQVNTGELFF. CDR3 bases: TGTGCCAGCAGCTTAGTAGGGTCGGGACAGGTTAACACCGGGGAGCTGTTTTTT.

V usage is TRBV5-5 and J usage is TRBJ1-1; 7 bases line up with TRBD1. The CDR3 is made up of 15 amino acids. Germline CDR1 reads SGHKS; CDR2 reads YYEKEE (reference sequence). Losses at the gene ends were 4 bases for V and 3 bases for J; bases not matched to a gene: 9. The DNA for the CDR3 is TGTGCCAGCAGCGCAGCGACAGGGTGGGACACTGAAGCTTTCTTT. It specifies CASSAATGWDTEAFF.

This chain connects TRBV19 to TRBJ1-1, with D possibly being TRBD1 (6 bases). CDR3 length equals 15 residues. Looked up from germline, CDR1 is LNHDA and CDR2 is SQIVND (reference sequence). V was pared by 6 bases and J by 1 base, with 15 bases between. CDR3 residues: CASSDLRGPNTEAFF. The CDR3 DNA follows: TGTGCCAGTAGCGATCTCAGGGGCCCGAACACTGAAGCTTTCTTT.

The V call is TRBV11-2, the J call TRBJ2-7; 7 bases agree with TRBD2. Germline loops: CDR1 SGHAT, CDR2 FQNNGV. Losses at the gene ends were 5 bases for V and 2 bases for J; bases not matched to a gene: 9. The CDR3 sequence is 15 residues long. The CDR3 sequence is CASSMGPSGAYEQYF. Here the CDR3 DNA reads TGTGCCAGCAGCATGGGCCCCAGCGGGGCCTACGAGCAGTACTTC.

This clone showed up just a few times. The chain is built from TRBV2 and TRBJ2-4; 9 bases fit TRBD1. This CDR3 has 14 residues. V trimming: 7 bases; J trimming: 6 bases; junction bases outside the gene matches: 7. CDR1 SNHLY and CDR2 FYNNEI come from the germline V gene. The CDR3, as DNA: TGTGCCAGCACAACCACAGGGGGCGGAAACATTCAGTACTTC. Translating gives CASTTTGGGNIQYF.

The CDR3 DNA sequence: TGTGCCAGCAGTTCAGGGACAGGACCTTACAATCAGCCCCAGCATTTT. This sequence encodes CASSSGTGPYNQPQHF. The chain combines TRBV27 with TRBJ1-5; 8 bases line up with TRBD1. Germline V CDR1 and CDR2: MNHEY, SMNVEV (reference sequence). V shed 4 bases, J shed 3 bases, and the junction held 8 bases outside the gene matches. The CDR3 runs 16 residues.